The 19 T cell receptor beta chains below were found in one sample sequenced in a study of blood T cell repertoires in COVID-19. Here immunoSEQ multiplex PCR was the method, and the copy in TCRdb shows in-frame clones only, minus some. This sample carries about 71,000 clones, around nine tenths of them seen once, and the ten largest clones take over 4%. The sequenced material came from peripheral blood. These TCRs come from a woman between 18 and 30 years old with acute or convalescent COVID-19.

The gene calls are TRBV27 and TRBJ2-3; 8 bases are a match to TRBD2. After removal of 3 bases from V and 0 bases from J, the junction contained 8 bases not matched to a gene. This CDR3 is 17 amino acids long. Germline V lookup: CDR1 MNHEY, CDR2 SMNVEV (reference sequence). CDR3: CASSFRGGRTSTDTQYF. The CDR3 nucleotides read TGTGCCAGCAGTTTCCGGGGCGGGAGGACGAGCACAGATACGCAGTATTTT.

This rearrangement joins TRBV6-5 to TRBJ2-3, with D perhaps matching TRBD2 (6 bases). CDR3 size: 15 residues. From germline, CDR1 is MNHEY and CDR2 SVGAGI. Trimming stripped 6 bases from V and 2 bases from J, with 15 bases between. CDR3 sequence (DNA): TGTGCCAGCAGAAGATCAGGCGGGGCCACAGATACGCAGTATTTT. Translation: CASRRSGGATDTQYF.

The chain joins TRBV4-3 to TRBJ2-2, with 8 bases that match TRBD2. CDR1 LGHNA and CDR2 YSLEER come from the germline V gene. The CDR3 loop spans 15 amino acids. V shed 4 bases and J 5 bases; nucleotides not matched to a gene: 6. CDR3 region: CASSRAGVTTGELFF. CDR3 in DNA: TGCGCCAGCAGCCGAGCGGGAGTTACGACCGGGGAGCTGTTTTTT.

The V call is TRBV5-1, the J call TRBJ2-3; 11 bases are a match to TRBD2. CDR1 SGHRS and CDR2 YFSETQ come from the germline V gene. The CDR3 consists of 15 residues. V gave up 4 bases and J gave up 5 bases; unmatched junction bases: 6. The CDR3 DNA reads as TGCGCCAGCAGCCAAACCGGGACTAGCGGAGATACGCAGTATTTT. This translates into CASSQTGTSGDTQYF.

This clone appeared a few times. The chain links TRBV2 to TRBJ2-1; 7 bases are shared with TRBD2. Germline V gene sequence: CDR1 SNHLY, CDR2 FYNNEI. V gave up 7 bases and J gave up 6 bases; unmatched junction bases: 9. The CDR3 has 14 residues. CDR3 loop: CASTLAVFLNEQFF. Here the CDR3 DNA reads TGTGCCAGCACGCTAGCGGTCTTCCTCAATGAGCAGTTCTTC.

The chain carries TRBV6-2 or TRBV6-3 and TRBJ2-5, with 10 bases aligning to TRBD2. Losses at the gene ends were 0 bases for V and 4 bases for J; bases not matched to a gene: 5. The length of the CDR3 is 16 residues. Germline values: CDR1 MNHEY, CDR2 SVGEGT. DNA for the CDR3: TGTGCCAGCAGTTACTCGCCAGCGGGGGGGCTAGAGACCCAGTACTTC. Translation: CASSYSPAGGLETQYF.

The chain employs TRBV15 and TRBJ1-2, with D hard to call. V was cut by 0 bases and J by 2 bases, with 7 bases left in between. The V gene's germline CDR1 is LNHNV and CDR2 YYDKDF (reference sequence). The CDR3 is made up of 14 amino acids. CDR3 residues: CATSRDPANYGYTF. CDR3 nucleotide sequence: TGTGCCACCAGCAGAGATCCAGCGAACTATGGCTACACCTTC. Full variable domain (missing parts from reference TRBV15 and TRBJ1-2): DAMVIQNPRYQVTQFGKPVTLSCSQTLNHNVMYWYQQKSSQAPKLLFHYYDKDFNNEADTPDNFQSRRPNTSFCFLDIRSPGLGDTAMYLCATSRDPANYGYTFGSGTRLTVV.

The rearrangement links TRBV30 to TRBJ1-2; the match to TRBD1 covers 7 bases. V was clipped by 4 bases and J by 3 bases; unmatched bases: 8. CDR1 is GTSNPN, CDR2 SVGIG, per germline (reference sequence). The CDR3 covers 14 residues. The CDR3 DNA reads as TGTGCCTGGACTGGGGACAGATTCCACTATGGCTACACCTTC. This encodes CAWTGDRFHYGYTF.

The chain uses TRBV15 and TRBJ1-1; D is uncertain. This CDR3 is built from 13 residues. Germline lookup yields CDR1 LNHNV and CDR2 YYDKDF (reference sequence). Trimming left V 3 bases short and J 4 bases short, with 9 bases between. CDR3 sequence (DNA): TGTGCCACCAGCAGTCTCCGGGGCACTGAAGCTTTCTTT. Its protein product is CATSSLRGTEAFF.

The chain uses TRBV5-1 and TRBJ2-2, with 9 bases fitting TRBD2. The germline V gene has CDR1 SGHRS and CDR2 YFSETQ. The CDR3 is 17 amino acids. J gave up 4 bases and V 3 bases, and 10 bases lay outside the gene matches. This chain's CDR3 is CASSSGALAGTTGELFF. CDR3 DNA: TGCGCCAGCAGCTCGGGCGCTCTAGCGGGAACCACCGGGGAGCTGTTTTTT.

The gene calls are TRBV6-6 and TRBJ1-5; D perhaps matches TRBD1 (5 bases). The CDR3 spans 15 residues. The V end lost 6 bases, the J end lost 3 bases, and 15 bases lay between the germline ends. CDR1 and CDR2 (germline): MNHNY, SVGAGI (reference sequence). CDR3 sequence reads: CASRQARENNQPQHF. The DNA for the CDR3 is TGTGCCAGCAGGCAAGCCAGGGAAAACAATCAGCCCCAGCATTTT.

The gene calls are TRBV27 and TRBJ2-5; 7 bases line up with TRBD1. V dropped 5 bases and J dropped 2; count of bases not matched to a gene: 5. The germline gives CDR1 MNHEY, CDR2 SMNVEV (reference sequence). The CDR3 length is 14 residues. The CDR3 loop reads CASSPRGLQETQYF. DNA of the CDR3: TGTGCCAGCAGTCCCAGGGGGTTACAAGAGACCCAGTACTTC.

The chain has TRBV25-1 and TRBJ2-7, with D possibly being TRBD1 (6 bases). The CDR3 consists of 12 residues. Between the trimmed V and J ends, which lost 10 bases and 1 base, there was a span of 11 bases. The germline CDR1 and CDR2 sequences are MGHDK and SYGVNS. In nucleotides, the CDR3 is TGTGCCACAGGGGACGGATCCTACGAGCAGTACTTC. Amino acid sequence: CATGDGSYEQYF.

The chain links TRBV2 to TRBJ1-4; tentatively, D is TRBD1 (6 bases). The germline V and J ends were trimmed by 1 base and 1 base, with 13 bases remaining between them. The CDR3 runs to 17 residues. Germline-derived CDR1 and CDR2 are SNHLY and FYNNEI. The CDR3 reads CASSEVGAGVTNEKLFF. CDR3 sequence (DNA): TGTGCCAGCAGTGAAGTTGGGGCAGGGGTAACTAATGAAAAACTGTTTTTT.

This clone occurred a few times. The rearrangement links TRBV6-5 to TRBJ1-2, with 7 bases that match TRBD1. J gave up 8 bases and V 6 bases, and 6 bases lay outside the gene matches. Germline V gives CDR1 MNHEY, CDR2 SVGAGI. The CDR3 totals 12 residues. The CDR3 protein is CASRQGELGYTF. CDR3 bases: TGTGCCAGCAGGCAGGGGGAGCTGGGCTACACCTTC.

This rearrangement joins TRBV5-6 to TRBJ1-2; 8 bases match TRBD1. The trim removed 1 base at V and 7 bases at J, leaving 9 bases unmatched. The germline gives CDR1 SGHDT, CDR2 YYEEEE. The CDR3 extends over 15 amino acids. The CDR3 here is CASSLTRDRGGGYTF. CDR3 nucleotide sequence: TGTGCCAGCAGCTTGACACGTGACAGGGGTGGTGGCTACACCTTC.

The chain links TRBV7-2 to TRBJ2-1; 16 bases agree with TRBD2. Germline loops: CDR1 SGHTA, CDR2 FQGNSA. This CDR3 is built from 19 residues. The junction had 3 bases not matched to a gene; V was cut back by 0 bases and J by 1 base. The CDR3 here is CASSLAGTSGRGSYNEQFF. The DNA of the CDR3 is TGTGCCAGCAGCTTAGCCGGGACTAGCGGGAGGGGTTCCTACAATGAGCAGTTCTTC.

The rearrangement uses TRBV15 and TRBJ1-3, with D possibly matching TRBD1 (6 bases). The length of the CDR3 is 17 residues. Per germline, CDR1 LNHNV and CDR2 YYDKDF (reference sequence). The germline V and J ends were trimmed by 1 base and 0 bases, with 13 bases remaining between them. In DNA, the CDR3 is TGTGCCACCAGCAGAGGCTTCGACAGGTACTCTGGAAACACCATATATTTT. It encodes CATSRGFDRYSGNTIYF.

The V gene is TRBV4-1, the J gene TRBJ2-5; TRBD2 matches at 8 bases. This CDR3 region has 14 residues. The trim removed 1 base at V and 4 bases at J, leaving 2 bases unmatched. CDR1 and CDR2 from the germline V gene are MGHRA and YSYEKL. In DNA, the CDR3 is TGCGCCAGCAGCCAAGGGACTAGCCCAGAGACCCAGTACTTC. Amino acids: CASSQGTSPETQYF.